Listed below are T cell receptor beta chains from one sample, sequenced in a study of OX40 agonist ivuxolimab in advanced cancers. Assay: immunoSEQ multiplex PCR; the TCRdb copy retains only in-frame clones and omits some. The sample shows some 39,000 clones, roughly nine tenths of them seen only once. The material sequenced was CD4+ or CD8+ T cells sorted from blood, taken in a trial of the OX40 agonist ivuxolimab. The receptors here all came from an adult with an advanced solid tumor such as melanoma, head and neck, liver or kidney cancer. Both conserved end residues are part of each CDR3. The order of the fields is V gene, clone size, D gene, J gene, CDR3 protein, CDR3 DNA. D genes are given only for firm matches. Not every row has a clone size; where given, it reads once, few, many or a size class.

>TRBV14|NA|TRBD2|TRBJ2-1
CASSQGFSGSSNEQFF
TGTGCCAGCAGCCAAGGGTTCAGCGGGAGTTCCAATGAGCAGTTCTTC
>TRBV5-6|NA|NA|TRBJ1-1
CASSSRGQNTEAFF
TGTGCCAGCAGCTCCCGAGGACAGAACACTGAAGCTTTCTTT
>TRBV18|NA|NA|TRBJ2-2
CASSPGLAGELFF
TGTGCCAGCTCACCAGGACTGGCCGGGGAGCTGTTTTTT
>TRBV27|NA|NA|TRBJ2-3
CASSLSDTTDTQYF
TGTGCCAGCAGTTTATCGGACACCACAGATACGCAGTATTTT
>TRBV6-5|NA|NA|TRBJ1-2
CASSRGVQGGYGYTF
TGTGCCAGCAGTAGGGGCGTACAGGGCGGCTATGGCTACACCTTC
>TRBV2|NA|NA|TRBJ2-5
CASERRGGTQYF
TGTGCCAGCGAAAGGCGGGGCGGGACCCAGTACTTC
>TRBV4-1|NA|TRBD1|TRBJ1-5
CASSQVLRTGKGYSNQPQHF
TGCGCCAGCAGCCAAGTTCTTAGGACAGGGAAGGGCTATAGCAATCAGCCCCAGCATTTT
>TRBV4-1|NA|NA|TRBJ2-7
CASSQDMYEQYF
TGCGCCAGCAGCCAAGATATGTACGAGCAGTACTTC
>TRBV5-1|NA|TRBD1|TRBJ2-1
CASSLGARTGSYNEQFF
TGCGCCAGCAGCTTGGGGGCTAGGACAGGGTCCTACAATGAGCAGTTCTTC
>TRBV6-1|NA|NA|TRBJ2-7
CASSEVKGVLSPYEQYF
TGTGCCAGCAGTGAAGTTAAAGGAGTTTTGAGTCCGTACGAGCAGTACTTC
>TRBV5-1|NA|NA|TRBJ1-1
CASSLSGGGDTEAFF
TGCGCCAGCAGCTTGTCTGGGGGAGGTGACACTGAAGCTTTCTTT
>TRBV7-2|NA|NA|TRBJ1-2
CASSLGNIGPYGYTF
TGTGCCAGCAGCTTAGGAAATATCGGACCCTATGGCTACACCTTC
>TRBV28|NA|TRBD1|TRBJ2-7
CASSLNRDRISGLYEQYF
TGTGCCAGCAGTTTGAACCGGGACAGAATTTCTGGTCTCTACGAGCAGTACTTC
>TRBV5-1|once|NA|TRBJ2-1
CASTLQSLSYNEQFF
TGCGCCAGCACCCTTCAAAGTCTCTCCTACAATGAGCAGTTCTTC
>TRBV9|NA|TRBD2|TRBJ2-7
CASKREGGEQYF
TGTGCCAGCAAGCGGGAGGGGGGCGAGCAGTACTTC
>TRBV30|NA|NA|TRBJ2-5
CAWSVSSRAGLETQYF
TGTGCCTGGAGTGTCTCTTCTCGCGCGGGTCTAGAGACCCAGTACTTC
>TRBV18|NA|NA|TRBJ2-7
CASSSGQGVNEQYF
TGTGCCAGCTCCTCTGGACAAGGGGTTAACGAGCAGTACTTC
>TRBV7-2|NA|TRBD1|TRBJ1-2
CASSDRQGAGSYTF
TGTGCCAGCAGCGATCGACAGGGGGCCGGGAGCTACACCTTC
>TRBV18|NA|NA|TRBJ1-5
CASSPRVEGGNQPQHF
TGTGCCAGCTCACCACGGGTCGAGGGGGGCAATCAGCCCCAGCATTTT
>TRBV30|NA|TRBD2|TRBJ2-1
CAWNQRGDYNEQFF
TGTGCCTGGAATCAGCGGGGGGACTACAATGAGCAGTTCTTC